This T cell receptor beta chain was observed in a study of T cells in localized non-small cell lung cancer (dated by TCRdb to the early 2020s). For the wider study: T cell repertoires of more than 200 early-stage NSCLC patients were analyzed, with tumors being compared against uninvolved tumor-adjacent lungs. The cohort comprised around 240 treatment-naïve NSCLC patients with resected, localized lung tumors. Of the NSCLC patients, approximately 130 were male and approximately 110 were female, and the mean age was approximately 66 years.

At diagnosis, tumor, uninvolved tumor-adjacent lung and peripheral blood were collected and then preserved as a mix of FFPE and fresh-frozen material. For TCR repertoire profiling, the blood samples were analyzed as peripheral blood mononuclear cells. Here is what the overall study found, with its caveats: Since the design was exploratory, TCR variables were selected using unadjusted p-values with no false-discovery rate correction. Because multi-region sequencing of the tumors was not done, intratumor heterogeneity could not be ruled out. Uninvolved tumor-adjacent lung showed the highest T cell clonality, higher than tumor, which suggests more focused antigenic responses in the uninvolved tumor-adjacent lung. A median of roughly 50 of the top 100 tumor clones turned up in the paired uninvolved adjacent lung, and about 28 of those clones also ranked among the top 100 of that same adjacent lung. Longer overall survival was associated with higher T cell density in blood, whereas shorter survival was associated with higher clonality in adjacent lung.

As for this clone: The antigen this receptor binds is unknown. No per-base quality is available; no much larger clone lies one base away.

Inclusive of the bounding cysteine and phenylalanine, the CDR3 is 14 residues long. Only CDR3 DNA remains: 42 bases, in frame from the first base. Via the germline V gene, CDR1 is SNHLY and CDR2 FYNNEI. V lost 1 base and J lost 6 bases; the stretch between them is 13 bases long. The immunoSEQ Assay was used to sequence TCR beta CDR3 regions from DNA. The study's own analysis went as follows. T cell density was computed as TCR beta template counts normalized to usable DNA estimated by amplifying housekeeping genes. Richness was estimated with the preseqR package, extrapolating to 400,000 templates for PBMC samples and 120,000 templates for tissue samples. Clonality was defined by subtracting Pielou's evenness from one. Tissue-enriched TCRs were identified through differential abundance testing performed on productive amino-acid clonotypes, with a minimum total count of 5 and an alpha of 0.1. The Jaccard Index and the Morisita Overlap Index were used to measure repertoire overlap between compartments. TCR beta CDR3s were clustered by GLIPH together with public tetramer-defined viral CDR3s, and at least three viral sequences plus V-gene enrichment were required for viral motifs. This is the immuneACCESS table as TCRdb keeps it, with only in-frame sequences that have V and J called. A part of the clones is gone; compared with another copy, unresolved V genes explain less than half, and the rest is unexplained. The V and J calls and clone size are taken from that table; D and trimming were inferred from the DNA. The sample data list 70,000 or so clones, and approximately 88% of these were observed just once. The ten biggest clones cover 1% to 1.5% of the sample.

The specimen comprised peripheral blood, sampled before any cancer treatment. The receptor was isolated from a female donor of 60 years or more with stage I lung adenocarcinoma. In this chain, TRBV2 is recombined with TRBJ2-7, with TRBD1 perhaps the D gene, on 6 matching bases. The DNA is as follows: TGTGCCAGCAGTGAAGTCGGGCAGGGGCTCGAGCAGTACTTC. Its translation is CASSEVGQGLEQYF.